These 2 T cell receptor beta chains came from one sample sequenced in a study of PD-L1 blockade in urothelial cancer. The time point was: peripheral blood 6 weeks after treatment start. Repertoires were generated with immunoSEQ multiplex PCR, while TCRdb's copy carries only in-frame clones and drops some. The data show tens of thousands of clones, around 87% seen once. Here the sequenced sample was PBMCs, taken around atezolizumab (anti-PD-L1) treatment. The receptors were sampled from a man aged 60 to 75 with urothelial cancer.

CDR3 coding DNA: TGTGCCAGCAGCATCGAGCGGGGCGACCGCACCCAGTACTTC. This codes for CASSIERGDRTQYF. The V and J genes are TRBV5-4 and TRBJ2-5, with 7 nucleotides matching TRBD2. The length of the CDR3 is 14 residues. Unmatched junction bases numbered 11, after V lost 4 bases and J lost 8 bases. Per the germline V gene, CDR1 is SGHNT and CDR2 is YYREEE (reference sequence).

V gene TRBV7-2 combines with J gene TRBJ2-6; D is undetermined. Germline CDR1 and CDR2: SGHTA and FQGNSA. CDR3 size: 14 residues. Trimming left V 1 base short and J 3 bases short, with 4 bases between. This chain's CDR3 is CASSLDFGANVLTF. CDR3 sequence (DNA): TGTGCCAGCAGCTTAGACTTTGGGGCCAACGTCCTGACTTTC.